These T cell receptor beta chains were read from a single sample in a study of blood T cell repertoires in COVID-19. Sequenced by immunoSEQ multiplex PCR; TCRdb stores in-frame clones only, minus some. The sample carries just over 350,000 clones, more than 85% recorded once. What was sequenced was PBMCs or T cells enriched from blood (not recorded which). The receptors here all came from a woman aged 25-40 years who had recovered from COVID-19. The CDR3 runs from the conserved cysteine through the conserved F or W. D genes are given only for firm matches. For some rows the clone size is stated as once, few or many, or as a class when expanded; others skip it.

V	J	size	length	D	DNA	CDR3
TRBV24-1	TRBJ2-5	NA	18	NA	TGTGCCACCAGTGATTCCTCGGGAGTCTGGGTCGGGGAAGAGACCCAGTACTTC	CATSDSSGVWVGEETQYF
TRBV7-6	TRBJ2-5	once	17	TRBD2	TGTGCCAGCAGCTCAGAACTCGTAGCGGGGCCACAAGAGACCCAGTACTTC	CASSSELVAGPQETQYF
TRBV7-2	TRBJ1-6	NA	14	NA	TGTGCCAGCAGCGCACAGGGCCTTAATTCACCCCTCCACTTT	CASSAQGLNSPLHF
TRBV27	TRBJ1-4	NA	15	TRBD1	TGTGCCAGCAGTTTGATTGGGACAGGCTCCGAAAAACTGTTTTTT	CASSLIGTGSEKLFF
TRBV7-8	TRBJ1-2	NA	17	NA	TGTGCCAGCAGCTTAGTAGGTAGCAGAAGTACTAACTATGGCTACACCTTC	CASSLVGSRSTNYGYTF
TRBV2	TRBJ2-5	NA	17	TRBD2	TGTGCCAGCAGTGAAGGAGTAGCGGGAGGGCCGGGAGAGACCCAGTACTTC	CASSEGVAGGPGETQYF
TRBV4-2	TRBJ1-2	NA	15	TRBD1	TGTGCCAGCAGCCAGGGGGAGCAGGGGGCATTTGGCTACACCTTC	CASSQGEQGAFGYTF
TRBV6-1	TRBJ1-2	NA	14	NA	TGTGCCAGCAGTGACCCGGGATCGAGGTATGGCTACACCTTC	CASSDPGSRYGYTF
TRBV18	TRBJ1-4	NA	15	TRBD1	TGTGCCAGCTCAACCAGGGGGCAAACTAATGAAAAACTGTTTTTT	CASSTRGQTNEKLFF
TRBV27	TRBJ2-5	NA	14	TRBD2	TGTGCCAGCAGTTTAGGCGGGAGTGCGGAGACCCAGTACTTC	CASSLGGSAETQYF
TRBV25-1	TRBJ1-1	NA	18	NA	TGTGCCAGCAGTGAATATGGATGGCGCCAGGGAGGAAGCACTGAAGCTTTCTTT	CASSEYGWRQGGSTEAFF
TRBV28	TRBJ2-3	NA	17	TRBD2	TGTGCCAGCAGTTTCAGCGGGAGTCAGGGGATCACAGATACGCAGTATTTT	CASSFSGSQGITDTQYF
TRBV19	TRBJ2-7	NA	16	NA	TGTGCCAGTAGTATAAGGACAGCCGGGACCTCTGGCGAGCAGTACTTC	CASSIRTAGTSGEQYF
TRBV9	TRBJ2-1	NA	13	NA	TGTGCCAGCAAGCGGGCTGAATACAATGAGCAGTTCTTC	CASKRAEYNEQFF
TRBV11-2	TRBJ1-2	few	13	NA	TGTGCCAGCAGCCCTTGGGGGGAATATGGCTACACCTTC	CASSPWGEYGYTF
TRBV9	TRBJ1-1	NA	13	NA	TGTGCCAGCAGCGACAGGGACGTAGACGAAGCTTTCTTT	CASSDRDVDEAFF
TRBV19	TRBJ1-6	once	14	TRBD1	TGTGCCAGTAGTATGGGACAGGACCGCACACCCCTCCACTTT	CASSMGQDRTPLHF
TRBV3-1/TRBV3-2	TRBJ2-2	NA	17	NA	TGTGCCAGCAGCCATCCTGGGGAGGGGGCGAACACCGGGGAGCTGTTTTTT	CASSHPGEGANTGELFF
TRBV7-6	TRBJ2-1	NA	15	TRBD2	TGTGCCAGCAGCTTATCTAGCGGCTCCTACAATGAGCAGTTCTTC	CASSLSSGSYNEQFF
TRBV2	TRBJ1-2	few	13	TRBD1	TGTGCCAGCAGACAGGGGGCTAGCTATGGCTACACCTTC	CASRQGASYGYTF
TRBV4-1	TRBJ2-3	NA	16	TRBD2	TGCGCCAGCAGCCAGGCCAGCGGGAGTGGGGCAGATACGCAGTATTTT	CASSQASGSGADTQYF
TRBV29-1	TRBJ2-7	NA	15	TRBD1	TGCAGCGTTCTCGATGGGGGACAGTCTTCCTACGAGCAGTACTTC	CSVLDGGQSSYEQYF
TRBV7-7	TRBJ2-5	NA	14	NA	TGTGCTAGCAGCTTTGGACAGCTCCAAGAGACCCAGTACTTC	CASSFGQLQETQYF
TRBV28	TRBJ2-7	once	14	NA	TGTGCCAGCAGGGCCCCTAGCGAGTCCTACGAGCAGTACTTC	CASRAPSESYEQYF
TRBV27	TRBJ1-2	NA	15	NA	TGTGCCAGCAGTTTATCTCCAGGGGATTGGTATGGCTACACCTTC	CASSLSPGDWYGYTF
TRBV30	TRBJ1-1	once	12	NA	TGTGCCTGGAGTGGCGGGGACACTGAAGCTTTCTTT	CAWSGGDTEAFF
TRBV5-1	TRBJ2-3	NA	14	NA	TGCGCCAGCAGCTTTAGCGCCGGGTCAGATACGCAGTATTTT	CASSFSAGSDTQYF
TRBV2	TRBJ2-3	NA	14	NA	TGTGCCAGCAGTGAGAATAGCGGCACAGATACGCAGTATTTT	CASSENSGTDTQYF
TRBV30	TRBJ2-4	NA	19	TRBD2	TGTGCCTGGAGTTCAAGGCGCGGGGGGATAACCCTAGCCAAAAACATTCAGTACTTC	CAWSSRRGGITLAKNIQYF
TRBV2	TRBJ1-1	NA	14	NA	TGTGCCAGCAGCGCACAGGGTTCCCCATCTGAAGCTTTCTTT	CASSAQGSPSEAFF
TRBV7-9	TRBJ2-1	NA	16	TRBD2	TGTGCCAGCAGCCCTTTAGCGGGACGTCCTCCCAATGAGCAGTTCTTC	CASSPLAGRPPNEQFF
TRBV7-8	TRBJ2-7	once	14	NA	TGTGCCAGCAGCTTCGTGTTGAGAACCTACGAGCAGTACTTC	CASSFVLRTYEQYF
TRBV15	TRBJ2-7	NA	15	TRBD1	TGTGCCACCAGCAGAGATGACAGGGGGCCATACGAGCAGTACTTC	CATSRDDRGPYEQYF
TRBV19	TRBJ2-1	NA	17	TRBD2	TGTGCCAGTAGTATTACCCGACTAGCGGGAGGCGGGAATGAGCAGTTCTTC	CASSITRLAGGGNEQFF
TRBV10-3	TRBJ1-2	NA	15	TRBD1	TGTGCCACCCAAGGACTGGACAGGGATCACGATGGCTACACCTTC	CATQGLDRDHDGYTF
TRBV11-2	TRBJ2-1	NA	14	TRBD2	TGTGCCAGCAGAAGGCGGGGGGGTTACAATGAGCAGTTCTTC	CASRRRGGYNEQFF
TRBV7-8	TRBJ2-3	NA	12	NA	TGTGCCAGCAGCTCTTCCTTGGATACGCAGTATTTT	CASSSSLDTQYF
TRBV28	TRBJ1-2	NA	13	NA	TGTGCCAGCAGTATTGGGACAACCTCAGGCTACACCTTC	CASSIGTTSGYTF
TRBV19	TRBJ1-4	NA	13	TRBD1	TGTGCCAGTTCAGACAGGGTCGGTGAAAAACTGTTTTTT	CASSDRVGEKLFF
TRBV10-3	TRBJ1-5	NA	16	TRBD1	TGTGCCATCAGCGCCCAGGGACAGGGCAGCAATCAGCCCCAGCATTTT	CAISAQGQGSNQPQHF
TRBV7-2	TRBJ2-7	NA	14	TRBD2	TGTGCCAGCAGCTTAGCTAGCGGGCTTTACGAGCAGTACTTC	CASSLASGLYEQYF
TRBV5-1	TRBJ2-5	NA	17	NA	TGCGCCAGCAGCTTCGGCGGACTCCACCCCGAGGTAGAGACCCAGTACTTC	CASSFGGLHPEVETQYF
TRBV7-2	TRBJ2-5	NA	14	TRBD1	TGTGCCAGCAGCTCGGACAGGGCCCAAGAGACCCAGTACTTC	CASSSDRAQETQYF
TRBV25-1	TRBJ2-1	NA	18	TRBD2	TGTGCCAGCAGTGAACCCCACGCGACTAGCGGGAGGGGTAGTGAGCAGTTCTTC	CASSEPHATSGRGSEQFF
TRBV10-3	TRBJ2-5	NA	11	NA	TGTGCCTCCCTAGCCGGGGAGACCCAGTACTTC	CASLAGETQYF
TRBV28	TRBJ2-2	NA	15	TRBD2	TGTGCCAGCAGTTCGGGGACTAGTAACACCGGGGAGCTGTTTTTT	CASSSGTSNTGELFF